This T cell receptor beta chain was retrieved from a study of CD8+CD57+ T cells in acquired aplastic anemia (dated by TCRdb to the late 2010s). Regarding the research as a whole: A mean of approximately 3 ug of DNA, ranging from about 0.2 to 27.4 ug, was extracted from sorted CD4+ and CD8+ cells. General findings and caveats noted by the study authors: Between patients and healthy controls, no significant difference in CD8+ Simpson's diversity was found (P=0.060). Twenty-nine CD8+ CDR3 sequences were found to be shared between patients and controls, but these sequences appeared to be highly expressed in patients and within the immunodominant clones of the patients.

Profiling of TCR beta VDJ combinations and CDR3 sequences used genomic DNA as the template. TCR repertoire sequencing was run on an Illumina HiSeq 2000. In the source study's methods: Repertoire assessment relied on Simpson's diversity index, CDR3 size and DJ length profiles, and TRBV/TRBJ rearrangement plots. Whichever DNA sequence was most abundant in the deep sequencing data was defined as the immunodominant clone. CDR3 amino acid sequences were checked for sharing between subjects and were compared against published repertoires and the VDJdb database. The public reads were quality trimmed at Q25 with fastp and then assembled into clones with MiXCR by TCRdb, keeping productive beta chains. Entries are consolidated by CDR3 protein sequence, retaining the most common genes and DNA. Clone size and V and J calls follow TCRdb, not the original study. Recorded for this sample are some 290,000 distinct CDR3 sequences; approximately 57% of them occurred a single time. The top ten clones comprise around 8% of the sample.

This clonotype came up once. Its binding antigen is unknown. Base qualities are not at hand, and no much larger clone is one base apart. One read alone provides weak support. The study deep-sequenced TCR repertoires of sorted CD4+ and CD8+ blood T cells from severe aplastic anemia patients and healthy subjects. Ficoll-Paque density gradient centrifugation was used to isolate peripheral blood mononuclear cells. Before DNA was extracted, CD4+ and CD8+ T cells were sorted using either FACS or magnetic beads. The V end gives up 6 bases and the J end 3 bases, leaving 10 bases in the junction not matched to a gene. According to the germline V gene (reference sequence), CDR1 reads SEHNR and CDR2 reads FQNEAQ. The CDR3 measures 16 amino acids from cysteine to phenylalanine. The sequence is cut down to CDR3 DNA, 48 bases in frame from base 1.

The clonotype originates from a human donor with severe aplastic anemia or a healthy control (not recorded which). Recombination linked TRBV7-9 to TRBJ2-7; 11 central bases correspond to TRBD2. Sequencing input: sorted CD4+, CD8+, or CD8+CD57+ T cells (not recorded which) from PBMCs. The nucleotide sequence reads as follows: TGTGCCAGCAGACCCCCCGGGACTAGCGGATACTACGAGCAGTACTTC. Translated, it reads CASRPPGTSGYYEQYF.